Below are 13 T cell receptor beta chains sequenced from a single sample in a study of T-cell memory formation after mild COVID-19. Each CDR3 protein is one row after TCRdb ran MiXCR on the 5' RACE reads. In the table there are tens of thousands of distinct CDR3 sequences, 7.3% of which are singletons. The sequenced material came from PBMCs or a T cell subset sorted from them (not recorded which). All receptors derive from a man aged 18 to 30 who had mild COVID-19 (a few samples of this study predate the infection). Cell type and time point are not known.

This chain joins TRBV5-1 and TRBJ2-1; tentative D call: TRBD2 (5 bases). The CDR3 is 17 amino acids. V lost 0 bases to trimming and J lost 0 bases, with 13 bases between them. Germline lookup yields CDR1 SGHRS and CDR2 YFSETQ. CDR3 bases: TGCGCCAGCAGCTTGGCGCCGCGGAGGAGCTCCTACAATGAGCAGTTCTTC. It is translated as CASSLAPRRSSYNEQFF.

V usage is TRBV7-2 and J usage is TRBJ1-4; 10 positions match TRBD1. Germline V gene data show CDR1 as SGHTA and CDR2 as FQGNSA. This CDR3 contains 15 residues. V was pared by 3 bases and J by 8 bases, with 6 bases of the junction left unmatched. Written as DNA, the CDR3 is TGTGCCAGCAGCTTCTGGACAGGGGGGGGGGAAAAACTGTTTTTT. Protein sequence: CASSFWTGGGEKLFF.

This clonotype was found a few times. This chain joins TRBV7-9 and TRBJ1-2; D might be TRBD1 (6 bases). The length of the CDR3 is 15 residues. Germline CDR1 reads SEHNR; CDR2 reads FQNEAQ (reference sequence). V dropped 5 bases and J dropped 7 bases, with 20 bases sitting between them. CDR3 loop: CASSATQTGLSGYTF. CDR3 nucleotide sequence: TGTGCCAGCAGCGCGACCCAGACAGGTTTAAGTGGCTACACCTTC.

This chain uses TRBV7-2 with TRBJ2-1, with 10 nucleotides matching TRBD1. Germline-derived CDR1 and CDR2 are SGHTA and FQGNSA. CDR3 length: 14 amino acids. Trimming removed 5 bases from V and 9 bases from J; junction bases left unmatched: 7. CDR3 sequence reads: CASSAKGQGFEQFF. CDR3 bases: TGTGCCAGCAGCGCAAAGGGACAGGGGTTTGAGCAGTTCTTC.

The chain is built from TRBV24-1 and TRBJ1-2; the D gene is possibly TRBD1 (6 bases). The CDR3 extends over 14 amino acids. V gave up 2 bases and J gave up 4 bases, with 10 bases separating them. Germline V gives CDR1 KGHDR, CDR2 SFDVKD. The CDR3 nucleotides read TGTGCCACCAGTGATTCAGACAGGCTCTATGGCTACACCTTC. This gives the protein CATSDSDRLYGYTF.

This clonotype was observed a few times. The chain recombines TRBV7-2 with TRBJ2-1, with TRBD1 identical over 9 bases. The CDR3 extends over 15 amino acids. Germline assignment: CDR1 SGHTA and CDR2 FQGNSA. V was pared by 4 bases and J by 6 bases, with 7 bases of the junction left unmatched. CDR3 amino acids: CASSSPDRGGNEQFF. In nucleotides, the CDR3 is TGTGCCAGCAGCTCTCCGGACAGGGGAGGCAATGAGCAGTTCTTC.

V usage is TRBV7-9 and J usage is TRBJ2-3; 8 positions agree with TRBD2. The CDR3 contains 14 residues. In germline, CDR1 is SEHNR, CDR2 FQNEAQ (reference sequence). J lost 0 bases, V lost 7 bases, and 3 bases had no gene match. CDR3 amino acids: CASIASGSTDTQYF. The DNA of the CDR3 is TGTGCCAGCATAGCTAGCGGGAGCACAGATACGCAGTATTTT.

This clonotype was observed a few times. The CDR3 DNA is TGCAGTGCCGCCCGGGGGTCTTCTTCCTACGAGCAGTACTTC. Translated: CSAARGSSSYEQYF. The rearrangement links TRBV20-1 to TRBJ2-7, with a weak D call TRBD2 (6 bases). From germline, CDR1 is DFQATT and CDR2 SNEGSKA (reference sequence). This CDR3 contains 14 residues. V shed 6 bases and J shed 1 base, with 16 bases lying between them.

The chain carries TRBV7-9 and TRBJ1-1; D call uncertain. Germline CDR1 is SEHNR and CDR2 is FQNEAQ (reference sequence). The CDR3 extends over 14 amino acids. V lost 2 bases and J 5 bases, leaving 12 bases between the germline ends. CDR3 sequence reads: CASSLNAGETEAFF. The CDR3 DNA is TGTGCCAGCAGCTTAAACGCCGGGGAAACTGAAGCTTTCTTT.

At least ten counts were recorded for this clonotype. The CDR3 spells CASSSRPSRLNTGELFF. The CDR3 coding sequence is TGTGCCAGCAGTTCCCGCCCATCTAGACTGAACACCGGGGAGCTGTTTTTT. The J gene is TRBJ2-2, the V gene TRBV6-2 or TRBV6-3; D gene ambiguous. Trimming removed 4 bases at V and 1 base at J, with 16 bases between. The CDR3 is 17 amino acids. CDR1 MNHEY and CDR2 SVGEGT come from the germline V gene.

This clonotype has ten or more counts. This chain links TRBV6-2 or TRBV6-3 with TRBJ2-3; 8 bases match TRBD2. Germline V lookup: CDR1 MNHEY, CDR2 SVGEGT. With V trimmed by 2 bases and J by 4 bases, 5 bases remained unmatched. This CDR3 comprises 15 residues. For the CDR3, the DNA is TGTGCCAGCAGTTACAGCGCGGGGGGATCAGATACGCAGTATTTT. This sequence encodes CASSYSAGGSDTQYF.

This clonotype has only a few counts. This chain joins TRBV20-1 and TRBJ1-5; D perhaps matches TRBD1 (5 bases). The V gene's germline CDR1 is DFQATT and CDR2 SNEGSKA (reference sequence). CDR3 size: 16 residues. Trimming left V 5 bases short and J 7 bases short, with 24 bases between. The CDR3 reads CSASTQGPFFDQPQHF. In nucleotides, the CDR3 is TGCAGTGCTTCGACCCAGGGTCCCTTCTTTGACCAGCCCCAGCATTTT.

This clonotype was seen more than once but under ten times. The rearrangement uses TRBV2 and TRBJ1-1; TRBD1 is a possible D gene (5 bases). Looked up from germline, CDR1 is SNHLY and CDR2 is FYNNEI. V lost 6 bases and J lost 2, with 10 bases in between. CDR3 length equals 13 residues. The chain's CDR3 is CASRRQYNTEAFF. In nucleotides, the CDR3 is TGTGCCAGCAGGAGACAGTATAACACTGAAGCTTTCTTT.